This TCR beta chain originates from a study of identical twins' blood T cells. General observations from the study: Twin similarity might stem from environmental factors, not only genetics. V gene usage reportedly matched far better within twin pairs than unrelated donors.

Germline V gives CDR1 ENHRY, CDR2 SYGVKD. The CDR3 loop spans 16 amino acids. V was pared by 3 bases and J by 2 bases, with 7 bases of the junction left unmatched. A previously described protocol, modified, built RNA-based TCR cDNA libraries. Each TCR cDNA library carried sample-specific barcodes on both ends. TCRdb ran MiXCR on the 5' RACE reads and lists one entry per CDR3 protein. The sample includes 350,000 to 400,000 distinct CDR3 sequences, roughly 27% seen only once; the top ten take approximately 6.6%. As to this clonotype: Its cognate antigen is unknown.

This clonotype originated in a woman aged 18-49 years in good health. Specimen: PBMCs. This chain connects TRBV10-3 to TRBJ2-7, with 10 bases that match TRBD1. CDR3 sequence: CAISDPGQGGTYEQYF. The CDR3 DNA is TGTGCCATCAGTGATCCCGGACAGGGGGGTACCTACGAGCAGTACTTC.